The next 32 T cell receptor beta chains were all read from a single sample in a study of shared clonotypes between healthy human individuals. Sequenced by immunoSEQ multiplex PCR; TCRdb stores in-frame clones only, minus some. The table lists around 600,000 clones, around 95% of them singletons. Naivety among CD8 cells was defined by CD45RO negativity and positive CCR7 selection, thereby excluding terminally differentiated effector memory CD45RA+ cells. Sequencing was performed on naive CD8+ T cells sorted from blood. These receptors were obtained from a woman aged 25 to 39 in good health.

The rearrangement uses TRBV28 and TRBJ2-7; tentatively, D is TRBD1 or TRBD2 (5 bases each). The V gene's germline CDR1 is MDHEN and CDR2 SYDVKM. The CDR3 consists of 12 residues. Between the trimmed V and J ends, which lost 11 bases and 7 bases, there was a span of 18 bases. The CDR3 region is CAAQGSGREQYF. The CDR3 DNA reads as TGTGCCGCGCAGGGATCGGGGCGGGAGCAGTACTTC.

V gene TRBV27 combines with J gene TRBJ2-4; D remains ambiguous. V dropped 5 bases and J dropped 7 bases, with 21 bases sitting between them. CDR3 size: 16 residues. The germline CDR1 and CDR2 sequences are MNHEY and SMNVEV (reference sequence). CDR3 region: CASSPSSMGVLNIQYF. CDR3 in DNA: TGTGCCAGCAGTCCCTCCAGTATGGGCGTTCTGAACATTCAGTACTTC.

J is TRBJ1-5 and V is TRBV28; no clear D gene. This CDR3 comprises 14 residues. Deletions cut 7 bases from V and 7 bases from J, with 17 bases between. Looked up from germline, CDR1 is MDHEN and CDR2 is SYDVKM. CDR3 sequence (DNA): TGTGCCAGCACCACCTGGGAAGGTAACCAGCCCCAGCATTTT. It translates to CASTTWEGNQPQHF. Based on the CDR3 plus reference TRBV28 and TRBJ1-5, the full variable domain is DVKVTQSSRYLVKRTGEKVFLECVQDMDHENMFWYRQDPGLGLRLIYFSYDVKMKEKGDIPEGYSVSREKKERFSLILESASTNQTSMYLCASTTWEGNQPQHFGDGTRLSIL.

V usage is TRBV30 and J usage is TRBJ2-2; D might be TRBD1 or TRBD2, each matching 5 bases. The length of the CDR3 is 17 residues. The V end lost 0 bases, the J end lost 2 bases, and 16 bases lay between the germline ends. Germline assignment: CDR1 GTSNPN and CDR2 SVGIG (reference sequence). The CDR3 here is CAWSVKRGYLNTGELFF. In nucleotides, the CDR3 is TGTGCCTGGAGTGTAAAGAGGGGTTATCTCAACACCGGGGAGCTGTTTTTT.

This chain links TRBV7-9 with TRBJ1-1, with TRBD1 as a possible D gene (5 bases). With 8 bases removed from V and 1 base from J, the gap between germline ends came to 17 bases. Per the germline V gene, CDR1 is SEHNR and CDR2 is FQNEAQ (reference sequence). This CDR3 has 15 amino acids. This CDR3 is CASGTGVKSNTEAFF. The CDR3 DNA sequence: TGTGCCAGCGGGACGGGGGTCAAATCGAACACTGAAGCTTTCTTT.

This chain connects TRBV28 to TRBJ1-5; 11 nucleotides match TRBD1. The CDR3 has 16 residues. CDR1 is MDHEN and CDR2 is SYDVKM in the germline V gene. The trim removed 8 bases at V and 5 bases at J, leaving 11 bases unmatched. The CDR3 is CASRFWTGGVDQPQHF. The DNA for the CDR3 is TGTGCCAGCCGGTTTTGGACAGGGGGCGTAGATCAGCCCCAGCATTTT.

V and J are TRBV11-2 and TRBJ1-2; no reliable D call. The CDR3 is 17 amino acids. V lost 5 bases and J lost 5, with 24 bases in between. Germline CDR1 is SGHAT and CDR2 is FQNNGV. The CDR3 reads CASSPHPTLDLEYGYTF. The CDR3 DNA is TGTGCCAGCAGCCCCCACCCGACTCTGGACTTAGAATATGGCTACACCTTC. Combining the CDR3 with reference TRBV11-2 and TRBJ1-2 gives the whole variable domain EAGVAQSPRYKIIEKRQSVAFWCNPISGHATLYWYQQILGQGPKLLIQFQNNGVVDDSQLPKDRFSAERLKGVDSTLKIQPAKLEDSAVYLCASSPHPTLDLEYGYTFGSGTRLTVV.

A word on this clone: This same CDR3 is encoded by further DNA sequences in the sample. The chain recombines TRBV2 with TRBJ2-7, with D hard to call. This CDR3 is built from 11 residues. Per germline, CDR1 SNHLY and CDR2 FYNNEI. V was clipped by 1 base and J by 7 bases, with 5 bases between them. The CDR3 reads CASSEGGEQYF. CDR3 bases: TGTGCCAGCAGTGAAGGTGGGGAGCAGTACTTC.

V usage is TRBV9 and J usage is TRBJ1-1; 7 bases fit TRBD1. This CDR3 has 16 amino acids. V shed 6 bases and J 1 base; nucleotides not matched to a gene: 12. The germline CDR1 and CDR2 sequences are SGDLS and YYNGEE. The CDR3 here is CASTPRQGSGNTEAFF. The CDR3 DNA is TGTGCCAGCACCCCTCGACAGGGAAGTGGGAACACTGAAGCTTTCTTT.

The V and J genes are TRBV28 and TRBJ2-1; tentative D call: TRBD1 (5 bases). From germline, CDR1 is MDHEN and CDR2 SYDVKM. V gave up 4 bases and J gave up 1 base, with 14 bases separating them. The CDR3 is made up of 16 amino acids. CDR3 DNA sequence: TGTGCCAGCAGTTCTCCGCCAGGGTTGTCCTACAATGAGCAGTTCTTC. It specifies CASSSPPGLSYNEQFF.

As regards this clone: Other DNA sequences within the sample encode an identical CDR3. The chain has TRBV9 and TRBJ2-2; D not certain. Between the trimmed V and J ends, which lost 1 base and 3 bases, there was a span of 1 base. Germline V gene lookup returns CDR1 SGDLS and CDR2 YYNGEE. The CDR3 is made up of 12 amino acids. The CDR3 region is CASSVYTGELFF. CDR3 coding DNA: TGTGCCAGCAGCGTATACACCGGGGAGCTGTTTTTT.

The chain is built from TRBV28 and TRBJ1-3, with 7 positions matching TRBD1. With V trimmed by 3 bases and J by 6 bases, 5 bases remained unmatched. CDR3 length: 14 amino acids. CDR1 is MDHEN, CDR2 SYDVKM, per germline. The CDR3 coding sequence is TGTGCCAGCAGTTTGACAGGGTCGGAAAACACCATATATTTT. Its translation is CASSLTGSENTIYF.

The chain couples TRBV28 to TRBJ2-3; a possible D gene is TRBD2 (5 bases). The CDR3 totals 15 residues. Germline V CDR1 and CDR2: MDHEN, SYDVKM. Trimming stripped 7 bases from V and 1 base from J, with 15 bases between. The CDR3 is CASTWKTLGTDTQYF. The CDR3 nucleotides are TGTGCCAGCACCTGGAAGACACTAGGCACAGATACGCAGTATTTT.

The gene calls are TRBV6-1 and TRBJ1-1; TRBD1 might be the D (6 bases). The CDR3 extends over 14 amino acids. Germline V CDR1 and CDR2: MNHNS, SASEGT. V lost 2 bases and J 6 bases, leaving 13 bases between the germline ends. The CDR3 is CASSEWGGGSEAFF. CDR3 in DNA: TGTGCCAGCAGTGAATGGGGGGGCGGCTCTGAAGCTTTCTTT.

V and J are TRBV6-1 and TRBJ1-5; D perhaps matches TRBD1 (6 bases). V dropped 4 bases and J dropped 0 bases, with 25 bases sitting between them. The CDR3 is made up of 20 amino acids. In germline, CDR1 is MNHNS, CDR2 SASEGT. The chain's CDR3 is CASSGGRTVRFKYSNQPQHF. CDR3 in DNA: TGTGCCAGCAGTGGCGGAAGGACAGTCCGATTTAAATATAGCAATCAGCCCCAGCATTTT.

The V and J genes are TRBV5-8 and TRBJ2-7, with TRBD2 identical over 10 bases. CDR3 length: 14 residues. Germline trimming cut 3 bases from V and 2 bases from J; bases unmatched to any gene: 2. The V gene's germline CDR1 is SGHTS and CDR2 YDEGEE. Here the CDR3 DNA reads TGTGCCAGCAGCTATCTAGCGGGAGCCTACGAGCAGTACTTC. Translating it yields CASSYLAGAYEQYF.

V is TRBV6-6 and J is TRBJ2-7; D is possibly TRBD2 (5 bases). The germline V gene encodes CDR1 MNHNY and CDR2 SVGAGI (reference sequence). The CDR3 extends over 14 amino acids. Trimming took off 0 bases at V and 3 bases at J, with 9 bases between the two ends. CDR3 nucleotides: TGTGCCAGCAGTTACTCACCCGGGATCTACGAGCAGTACTTC. It codes for CASSYSPGIYEQYF.

The chain is built from TRBV13 and TRBJ2-1; TRBD1 matches at 7 bases. CDR3 length equals 14 residues. The ends lost 3 bases at V and 8 bases at J; junction bases unmatched: 7. Germline CDR1 and CDR2: PRHDT and FYEKMQ (reference sequence). CDR3 loop: CASSFGTDLHEQFF. The CDR3 DNA sequence: TGTGCCAGCAGCTTCGGGACAGATCTGCATGAGCAGTTCTTC.

This clone was observed once. The J gene is TRBJ2-1, the V gene TRBV5-1, with TRBD2 matching 7 bases. The V gene end was trimmed by 4 bases and the J gene end by 2 bases; junction bases not matched to a gene: 9. This CDR3 contains 16 residues. Germline V gene data show CDR1 as SGHRS and CDR2 as YFSETQ. CDR3 region: CASSTIRLAAYNEQFF. CDR3 nucleotide sequence: TGCGCCAGCAGCACTATAAGACTAGCAGCCTACAATGAGCAGTTCTTC.

This sequence joins TRBV5-1 and TRBJ1-1, with TRBD1 identical over 8 bases. Germline V lookup: CDR1 SGHRS, CDR2 YFSETQ. V trimming: 3 bases; J trimming: 6 bases; junction bases outside the gene matches: 10. This CDR3 has 15 residues. CDR3 sequence: CASSSRQGIIPEAFF. For the CDR3, the DNA is TGCGCCAGCAGCTCCCGACAGGGGATTATCCCTGAAGCTTTCTTT.

J is TRBJ1-1 and V is TRBV18, with D hard to call. The CDR3 spans 13 residues. Germline CDR1 is KGHSH and CDR2 is LQKENI. V lost 0 bases to trimming and J lost 3 bases, with 5 bases between them. The CDR3 nucleotides are TGTGCCAGCTCACCACCCGGGTACACTGAAGCTTTCTTT. It is translated as CASSPPGYTEAFF.

The chain links TRBV28 to TRBJ1-2; D ambiguous. The CDR3 totals 15 residues. Germline V CDR1 and CDR2: MDHEN, SYDVKM. Trimming removed 2 bases at V and 2 bases at J, with 12 bases between. The CDR3 spells CASSLNREGNYGYTF. The CDR3 region has the DNA TGTGCCAGCAGTTTAAATAGAGAAGGGAACTATGGCTACACCTTC.

The chain joins TRBV6-1 to TRBJ2-7; a possible D gene is TRBD2 (5 bases). Germline V lookup: CDR1 MNHNS, CDR2 SASEGT. V lost 1 base and J lost 1, with 11 bases in between. The CDR3 loop spans 15 amino acids. CDR3 nucleotides: TGTGCCAGCAGTGAAGGTCGGGGATCGTCCTACGAGCAGTACTTC. The encoded protein is CASSEGRGSSYEQYF.

This chain joins TRBV5-5 and TRBJ1-6; possible D gene TRBD1, 6 bases. V was clipped by 1 base and J by 7 bases, with 15 bases between them. Germline CDR1 SGHKS, CDR2 YYEKEE (reference sequence). CDR3 length equals 16 residues. The CDR3 loop is CASSLLFTGKNSPLHF. The CDR3 DNA reads as TGTGCCAGCAGCTTGCTATTCACAGGGAAGAATTCACCCCTCCACTTT.

The chain uses TRBV18 and TRBJ2-1; D ambiguous. V was cut by 0 bases and J by 7 bases, with 7 bases left in between. Germline CDR1 is KGHSH and CDR2 is LQKENI. This CDR3 is built from 13 residues. The CDR3 here is CASSPPTRNEQFF. In DNA, the CDR3 is TGTGCCAGCTCACCACCCACCAGAAATGAGCAGTTCTTC.

The CDR3 here is CASSKAPGQMNTEAFF. As DNA, the CDR3 is TGTGCCAGCAGCAAAGCCCCCGGACAGATGAACACTGAAGCTTTCTTT. The chain links TRBV28 to TRBJ1-1, with D possibly being TRBD1 (6 bases). Trimming cost V 6 bases and J 0 bases, with 17 bases left between them. Germline values: CDR1 MDHEN, CDR2 SYDVKM. The CDR3 loop spans 16 amino acids.

The chain has TRBV2 and TRBJ2-7; 8 bases line up with TRBD2. Trimming cost V 0 bases and J 0 bases; bases outside gene matches: 1. CDR3 length: 15 residues. Germline CDR1 SNHLY, CDR2 FYNNEI. This chain's CDR3 is CASSEASGNSYEQYF. The CDR3 nucleotides read TGTGCCAGCAGTGAAGCTAGCGGGAACTCCTACGAGCAGTACTTC.

J is TRBJ1-1 and V is TRBV6-4; D possibly corresponds to TRBD1 (5 bases). This CDR3 contains 13 residues. From germline, CDR1 is MRHNA and CDR2 SNTAGT. Trimming removed 3 bases at V and 5 bases at J, with 10 bases between. CDR3 sequence reads: CASSEMGGTEAFF. The CDR3 bases are TGTGCCAGCAGTGAAATGGGGGGGACTGAAGCTTTCTTT.

V usage is TRBV9 and J usage is TRBJ2-7; 8 nucleotides align to TRBD1. J was trimmed by 0 bases and V by 5 bases; bases with no gene match: 10. The CDR3 is 16 residues long. Germline assignment: CDR1 SGDLS and CDR2 YYNGEE. The CDR3 DNA reads as TGTGCCAGCAGTTACCATGCGGGACAGGCCTCCTACGAGCAGTACTTC. This sequence encodes CASSYHAGQASYEQYF.

This sequence joins TRBV4-2 and TRBJ1-2, with no clear D. Germline CDR1 is LGHNA and CDR2 is YNFKEQ. The CDR3 extends over 13 amino acids. V was pared by 3 bases and J by 5 bases, with 10 bases between. The DNA for the CDR3 is TGTGCCAGCAGCCAGGGAGACACTTATGGCTACACCTTC. This sequence encodes CASSQGDTYGYTF.

The J gene is TRBJ2-7, the V gene TRBV4-2; 12 nucleotides line up with TRBD2. Germline-derived CDR1 and CDR2 are LGHNA and YNFKEQ. With V trimmed by 0 bases and J by 7 bases, 10 bases remained unmatched. The CDR3 runs 17 residues. CDR3 region: CASSQDLPTSGRGEQYF. CDR3 nucleotides: TGTGCCAGCAGCCAAGATCTCCCGACTAGCGGGAGAGGTGAGCAGTACTTC.

The CDR3 DNA follows: TGCACCCAGGGGGGCAGGGGAGAAACGTCGAACACTGAAGCTTTCTTT. It translates to CTQGGRGETSNTEAFF. The V call is TRBV29-1, the J call TRBJ1-1; 7 nucleotides align to TRBD1. The CDR3 consists of 16 residues. The germline CDR1 and CDR2 sequences are SQVTM and ANQGSEA.